One and the same sample provided the 5 T cell receptor beta chains below, sequenced in a study of blood T cell repertoires in COVID-19. The data were produced by immunoSEQ multiplex PCR, yet TCRdb's version contains in-frame clones alone and is incomplete. The sample includes fewer than 500,000 clones, about 85% seen only once; the top ten take roughly 1.8%. Material: PBMCs or T cells enriched from blood (not recorded which). Receptors originate from a woman under 30 with acute COVID-19.

V gene TRBV5-5 combines with J gene TRBJ1-2; no clear D. Trimming pared 4 bases from V and 5 bases from J, leaving 18 bases between. Germline loops: CDR1 SGHKS, CDR2 YYEKEE (reference sequence). CDR3 length: 15 residues. The chain's CDR3 is CASSLRETNTYGYTF. CDR3 coding DNA: TGTGCCAGCAGCCTAAGGGAGACTAACACTTATGGCTACACCTTC. The whole variable domain, remainder taken from reference TRBV5-5 and TRBJ1-2, is DAGVTQSPTHLIKTRGQQVTLRCSPISGHKSVSWYQQVLGQGPQFIFQYYEKEERGRGNFPDRFSARQFPNYSSELNVNALLLGDSALYLCASSLRETNTYGYTFGSGTRLTVV.

The chain carries TRBV6-2 or TRBV6-3 and TRBJ1-2; no definite D call. V lost 2 bases and J 1 base, leaving 5 bases between the germline ends. Germline V gene data show CDR1 as MNHEY and CDR2 as SVGEGT. The CDR3 runs 13 residues. CDR3 nucleotide sequence: TGTGCCAGCAGTTACCGGGATAACTATGGCTACACCTTC. This translates into CASSYRDNYGYTF.

In DNA form, the CDR3 reads TGTGCCAGCAGTTCGGAGATACGGACAGATACGCAGTATTTT. Translating it yields CASSSEIRTDTQYF. The rearrangement joins TRBV28 to TRBJ2-3; no firm D call. V dropped 4 bases and J dropped 3 bases, with 11 bases sitting between them. Germline loops: CDR1 MDHEN, CDR2 SYDVKM. CDR3 length: 14 amino acids.

V is TRBV6-5 and J is TRBJ1-2; D perhaps matches TRBD1 (5 bases). The V and J ends lost 7 bases and 4 bases respectively, with 19 bases between them. The CDR3 spans 15 residues. Germline loops: CDR1 MNHEY, CDR2 SVGAGI. The CDR3 sequence: CASTRSLGGSYGYTF. The CDR3 coding sequence is TGTGCCAGCACCCGAAGCTTGGGGGGGAGCTATGGCTACACCTTC.

The gene calls are TRBV6-5 and TRBJ2-7, with 8 bases matching TRBD1. Per the germline V gene, CDR1 is MNHEY and CDR2 is SVGAGI. The J segment lost 2 bases and the V segment lost 2 bases, leaving 5 bases of the junction unmatched. The CDR3 has 15 amino acids. CDR3 DNA: TGTGCCAGCAGTTACGGGACAGGTCTGGCCTACGAGCAGTACTTC. Translated, it gives CASSYGTGLAYEQYF.